This TCR beta chain is drawn from a study of molecular identifiers for immune sequencing clone quantification (dated 2018 in TCRdb). Notes on the research overall: For a replicate experiment, the RNA from either approximately 20,000 or 100,000 naive CD8 T cells was divided into five aliquots, and four of those aliquots went on to sequencing. The study was a methods study using CD8 T cells to benchmark molecular-identifier clustering-based TCR repertoire sequencing (MIDCIRS) and TCR RNA copy counting. The investigation overall reported the following: A single cell's worth of spiked-in Jurkat TCR RNA was reported detectable even among under 1.1 million naive CD8 T cells. Highly expanded clone sizes could be underestimated if identical TCR molecules share a barcode. Approximately 2.7 recovered TCR RNA copies per cell were obtained by modeling, versus approximately 10 by digital PCR, implying a capture efficiency of about 30%. Without barcode sub-clustering, chimeric consensus sequences inflated TCR diversity; chimeras reached as high as 47%. In CMV-specific effector cells, clones with more than 20 RNA copies contained over 98% of molecules, whereas in naive cells such clones contained under 1% of molecules. The naive libraries included spiked-in Jurkat TCR RNA (roughly eleven copies' worth), and this Jurkat TCR RNA is not part of the donor repertoire.

This clonotype was seen only once. There is no known antigen for this receptor. Relative to the germline gene, one junction end is altered; a read error may explain this. Naive CD8 T cell libraries were made from about 21,000 to 970,000 sorted cells using 10%, 30% or 50% of purified RNA. Naive CD8 T cells were FACS-sorted as CD8+CD4-CCR7+CD45RA+ on a BD FACSAria II into RLT Plus buffer. Detection sensitivity was tested by spiking Jurkat RNA equal to roughly ten TCR copies' worth into samples containing roughly 18,000-1,000,000 naive CD8 T cells. CD8 T cells were enriched using RosetteSep CD8+ T Cell Enrichment Cocktail and Ficoll-Paque, and the enriched cells then underwent ACK red cell lysis. Library preparation employed PCR. The listed sequencing device is Illumina HiSeq 4000. Bulk TCR libraries were made following a previously described method, with the TCR primers given in Table S5. Total RNA was purified with the Qiagen AllPrep DNA/RNA kit. Reads from multiple sequencing runs of the same library were pooled before analysis. Concerning the study's data processing: Only reads with exact TCR constant sequence were kept, trimmed to 150 nt, and grouped by their 12-nt molecular barcodes. Reads in each barcode group were sub-clustered using a 15% Levenshtein threshold, and a quality-weighted consensus sequence was built for each RNA molecule. Non-functional sequences were excluded, and lower-count sequences lying one edit away from another sequence were also excluded. Barcode sub-clusters with fewer than 20% of the maximum read count were removed, based on fitting two negative binomial distributions. TCRdb redid the processing of the public reads, applying fastp at Q25 and MiXCR, and retained in-frame beta chains. For every CDR3 protein sequence, its rows merge into one entry that carries the most common genes and DNA. TCRdb, not the authors, supplied the V and J calls. Within this sample are about 640,000 distinct CDR3 sequences, with around 20% of them counted one time only. Roughly 0.85% of the sample lies in the top ten.

The source material was naive CD8+ T cells from blood, with Jurkat cell RNA spiked in. The intended sense of this specimen's cell subset or site label: FACS-sorted CD8+CD4-CCR7+CD45RA+ naive T cells. This receptor was taken from a human donor in good health. Some libraries in this study had Jurkat cell RNA spiked in.

The CDR3 protein is CASSYVPSGYKEQFF. The nucleotides are TGTGCCAGCAGTTACGTCCCTAGCGGGTACAAAGAGCAGTTCTTC. The chain was built from TRBV6-2 or TRBV6-3 and TRBJ2-1, and 8 junction bases match TRBD2. Based on the germline V gene, the CDR1 and CDR2 sequences are MNHEY and SVGEGT. There are 15 amino acids in the CDR3, from cysteine to phenylalanine inclusive. Only the CDR3 region is kept as DNA, spanning 45 bases read in frame from base 1.